The 3 T cell receptor beta chains listed next were all sequenced from one sample in a study of shared clonotypes between healthy human individuals. Sequenced by immunoSEQ multiplex PCR; TCRdb stores in-frame clones only, minus some. Of about 1.1 million clones in the sample, approximately 75% were seen once. The sequenced material came from memory CD4+ T cells from PBMCs. Specified subset: CD45RA-negative fraction. These receptors were taken from a young man in good health. Some clones in this sample may be carry-over from other donors' samples.

The J gene is TRBJ1-5, the V gene TRBV5-4, with D unclear. Germline CDR1 is SGHNT and CDR2 is YYREEE (reference sequence). CDR3 length: 12 amino acids. The ends were cut back, 6 bases at V and 6 bases at J, with 10 bases in the middle. The CDR3 nucleotides are TGTGCCAGCACGGTTTTGGGTCAGCCCCAGCATTTT. Translation: CASTVLGQPQHF.

This clone was detected only once. V gene TRBV29-1 combines with J gene TRBJ2-5; unclear D gene. The CDR3 contains 13 residues. Trimming removed 4 bases from V and 4 bases from J, with 13 bases in between. Germline lookup yields CDR1 SQVTM and CDR2 ANQGSEA. CDR3 region: CSVGWTPAETQYF. In nucleotides, the CDR3 is TGCAGCGTTGGATGGACCCCGGCAGAGACCCAGTACTTC.

The J gene is TRBJ1-4, the V gene TRBV11-2; no firm D call. Per germline, CDR1 SGHAT and CDR2 FQNNGV. CDR3 length: 16 residues. V dropped 5 bases and J dropped 0 bases, with 13 bases sitting between them. The CDR3 reads CASSARGGATNEKLFF. The CDR3 nucleotides read TGTGCCAGCAGCGCCCGAGGTGGAGCAACTAATGAAAAACTGTTTTTT. Full variable domain (outside the CDR3, taken from reference TRBV11-2 and TRBJ1-4): EAGVAQSPRYKIIEKRQSVAFWCNPISGHATLYWYQQILGQGPKLLIQFQNNGVVDDSQLPKDRFSAERLKGVDSTLKIQPAKLEDSAVYLCASSARGGATNEKLFFGSGTQLSVL.